Here is one T cell receptor beta chain with its context. The antigen remains undetermined. The sample comes from a study of T cells in localized non-small cell lung cancer. TCRdb's copy holds only in-frame clones and misses some; the assay was immunoSEQ multiplex PCR. The sample has 30,000 to 45,000 clones, 75% to 90% seen once. General study findings and limits: Uninvolved adjacent lung had more T cell clonality than any other tissue, topping tumor. Longer overall survival accompanied higher blood T cell density. When the top 100 tumor clones were examined, a median about 60 of them also appeared in the adjacent lung, which was paired and uninvolved. The tumor had only one region sequenced, so heterogeneity remains possible.

This TCR came from a woman aged 40-75 years with stage I lung adenocarcinoma. The sequenced sample was peripheral blood, obtained before any cancer treatment.

CDR3 sequence reads: CASSPERTGRQTQYF. The DNA for the CDR3 is TGCGCCAGCAGCCCCGAACGGACAGGGCGACAGACCCAGTACTTC. This sequence joins TRBV5-1 and TRBJ2-5; 8 bases line up with TRBD1. Germline assignment: CDR1 SGHRS and CDR2 YFSETQ. V gave up 4 bases and J gave up 6 bases; unmatched junction bases: 11. CDR3 length equals 15 residues.